A single sample is the source of the 18 T cell receptor beta chains below, sequenced in a study of blood T cell repertoires in COVID-19 (dated by TCRdb to between 2020 and 2021). The method behind the library was the immunoSEQ multiplex PCR assay. TCRdb provides this immuneACCESS table in a form limited to in-frame rearrangements. Some clones are lacking; in checked studies, under half of them reflect an unresolved V gene, and why the rest are absent is not known. Recorded for this sample are about 160,000 clones; 87% of them occurred a single time. Jointly, the top ten make up less than 4.5% of the sample. The sample comprised peripheral blood. These receptors came from a woman aged 55-70 years with active or convalescent COVID-19.

The V call is TRBV5-1, the J call TRBJ1-2, with 8 nucleotides matching TRBD1. This CDR3 spans 17 amino acids. The germline V gene has CDR1 SGHRS and CDR2 YFSETQ. J lost 7 bases, V lost 1 base, and 15 bases had no gene match. The CDR3 is CASSLSPPGQGVFGYTF. The CDR3 DNA reads as TGCGCCAGCAGCTTGTCCCCGCCCGGACAGGGAGTTTTTGGCTACACCTTC.

This rearrangement joins TRBV5-1 to TRBJ1-6; 9 positions match TRBD1. From germline, CDR1 is SGHRS and CDR2 YFSETQ. The CDR3 length is 16 residues. V dropped 0 bases and J dropped 6; count of bases not matched to a gene: 4. CDR3 nucleotides: TGCGCCAGCAGCTTGGTCGCGGACAGGGGTAATTCACCCCTCCACTTT. It encodes CASSLVADRGNSPLHF. Based on the CDR3 plus reference TRBV5-1 and TRBJ1-6, the full variable domain is KAGVTQTPRYLIKTRGQQVTLSCSPISGHRSVSWYQQTPGQGLQFLFEYFSETQRNKGNFPGRFSGRQFSNSRSEMNVSTLELGDSALYLCASSLVADRGNSPLHFGNGTRLTVT.

This rearrangement joins TRBV7-9 to TRBJ1-5, with 11 bases lining up with TRBD1. V dropped 4 bases and J dropped 0; count of bases not matched to a gene: 8. CDR3 length equals 18 residues. Germline CDR1 SEHNR, CDR2 FQNEAQ (reference sequence). This CDR3 is CASSWGQGDYRSNQPQHF. In nucleotides, the CDR3 is TGTGCCAGCAGCTGGGGACAGGGGGATTATCGTAGCAATCAGCCCCAGCATTTT.

The J gene is TRBJ2-5, the V gene TRBV5-1, with 8 bases lining up with TRBD2. This CDR3 has 18 residues. V shed 7 bases and J 1 base; nucleotides not matched to a gene: 18. CDR1 and CDR2 (germline): SGHRS, YFSETQ. CDR3 sequence: CASSFVGTRGGPQETQYF. Here the CDR3 DNA reads TGCGCCAGCTCCTTCGTAGGTACACGCGGGGGGCCCCAAGAGACCCAGTACTTC. Using reference TRBV5-1 and TRBJ2-5 for the parts outside the CDR3, the full variable domain is KAGVTQTPRYLIKTRGQQVTLSCSPISGHRSVSWYQQTPGQGLQFLFEYFSETQRNKGNFPGRFSGRQFSNSRSEMNVSTLELGDSALYLCASSFVGTRGGPQETQYFGPGTRLLVL.

The chain links TRBV7-2 to TRBJ2-1, with 12 positions matching TRBD2. The CDR3 consists of 15 residues. With 5 bases clipped from V and 7 bases from J, the junction kept 6 bases outside the gene matches. Germline V gene data show CDR1 as SGHTA and CDR2 as FQGNSA. This CDR3 is CASSRLAGGRNEQFF. The CDR3 region has the DNA TGTGCCAGCAGCCGTCTAGCGGGGGGGAGGAATGAGCAGTTCTTC.

This clone was found once. This sequence joins TRBV14 and TRBJ1-4; perhaps TRBD1 as D (5 bases). The CDR3 contains 15 residues. V gave up 2 bases and J gave up 3 bases, with 10 bases separating them. Germline loops: CDR1 SGHDN, CDR2 FVKESK. The CDR3 reads CASSQSGGANEKLFF. The CDR3 region has the DNA TGTGCCAGCAGCCAATCTGGGGGGGCTAATGAAAAACTGTTTTTT. The whole variable domain, filled in from reference TRBV14 and TRBJ1-4, reads EAGVTQFPSHSVIEKGQTVTLRCDPISGHDNLYWYRRVMGKEIKFLLHFVKESKQDESGMPNNRFLAERTGGTYSTLKVQPAELEDSGVYFCASSQSGGANEKLFFGSGTQLSVL.

The V call is TRBV7-6, the J call TRBJ2-7; 8 bases are a match to TRBD2. This CDR3 has 16 amino acids. With V trimmed by 5 bases and J by 0 bases, 9 bases remained unmatched. The germline V gene has CDR1 SGHVS and CDR2 FNYEAQ. The DNA for the CDR3 is TGTGCCAGCAGCCTCGAGGTAGCGGGGCCCTCCTACGAGCAGTACTTC. Translating gives CASSLEVAGPSYEQYF.

This clone was counted once. The V gene is TRBV18, the J gene TRBJ2-1, with 10 bases fitting TRBD2. The CDR3 is made up of 15 amino acids. Germline CDR1 and CDR2: KGHSH and LQKENI. The J segment lost 2 bases and the V segment lost 6 bases, leaving 4 bases of the junction unmatched. The CDR3 region is CASSPTSGAYNEQFF. DNA of the CDR3: TGTGCCAGCTCTCCAACTAGCGGGGCCTACAATGAGCAGTTCTTC.

V is TRBV2 and J is TRBJ2-5; 8 bases map to TRBD1. Germline V gives CDR1 SNHLY, CDR2 FYNNEI. CDR3 length: 14 residues. V lost 4 bases, J lost 6 bases, and 7 bases stayed unmatched. The CDR3 DNA follows: TGTGCCAGCAGTGGGGCAGGGGGCGAACAGACCCAGTACTTC. It specifies CASSGAGGEQTQYF.

The rearrangement joins TRBV2 to TRBJ1-1; D may be TRBD1 (6 bases). Germline V gene data show CDR1 as SNHLY and CDR2 as FYNNEI. The V and J ends lost 6 bases and 1 base respectively, with 18 bases between them. The CDR3 has 16 amino acids. The CDR3 region is CASSHGSQQGNTEAFF. In DNA form, the CDR3 reads TGTGCCAGCAGCCATGGCTCCCAACAGGGGAACACTGAAGCTTTCTTT.

This chain joins TRBV5-4 and TRBJ2-7; 8 nucleotides align to TRBD2. The CDR3 runs to 13 residues. Germline CDR1 and CDR2: SGHNT and YYREEE (reference sequence). V lost 4 bases to trimming and J lost 0 bases; unmatched junction nucleotides: 0. The CDR3 DNA is TGTGCCAGCAGCCTAGCGGGCTCCTACGAGCAGTACTTC. It codes for CASSLAGSYEQYF.

This chain uses TRBV4-3 with TRBJ1-1, with D possibly matching TRBD1 (6 bases). Deletions cut 6 bases from V and 3 bases from J, with 14 bases between. The CDR3 spans 14 residues. Germline values: CDR1 LGHNA, CDR2 YSLEER. In nucleotides, the CDR3 is TGCGCCAGCAGAAAACAGGGAGGGGACACTGAAGCTTTCTTT. Protein: CASRKQGGDTEAFF.

This clone was seen a handful of times. This chain connects TRBV6-5 to TRBJ2-7; TRBD1 matches at 8 bases. Trimming took 6 bases from V and 3 from J; bases not matched to a gene: 4. Germline loops: CDR1 MNHEY, CDR2 SVGAGI. The CDR3 has 13 residues. As DNA, the CDR3 is TGTGCCAGCAGGGCAGGGGGCGGCTACGAGCAGTACTTC. Its protein product is CASRAGGGYEQYF.

V and J are TRBV3-1 (or the pseudogene TRBV3-2) and TRBJ2-2; TRBD2 aligns across 14 bases. The V and J ends lost 10 bases and 0 bases, in that order; junction bases with no gene match: 4. The CDR3 spans 16 residues. Germline loops: CDR1 LGHDT, CDR2 YNNKEL (reference sequence). The CDR3 DNA is TGTGCCACCTCGGGACTAGCGGGGGCGAACACCGGGGAGCTGTTTTTT. Translating gives CATSGLAGANTGELFF.

This clone appeared a single time. The rearrangement uses TRBV7-9 and TRBJ2-7, with TRBD1 matching over 8 bases. The length of the CDR3 is 14 residues. V dropped 5 bases and J dropped 0; count of bases not matched to a gene: 3. Germline-derived CDR1 and CDR2 are SEHNR and FQNEAQ (reference sequence). DNA of the CDR3: TGTGCCAGCAGCCAGGGACAGGCCTCCTACGAGCAGTACTTC. Its protein product is CASSQGQASYEQYF.

The rearrangement uses TRBV7-9 and TRBJ2-5, with a tentative D call TRBD1 (6 bases). This CDR3 has 16 residues. The germline V gene has CDR1 SEHNR and CDR2 FQNEAQ (reference sequence). The germline V and J ends were trimmed by 3 bases and 9 bases, with 23 bases remaining between them. CDR3 sequence reads: CASSFSRNKGGGAQYF. The CDR3 DNA sequence: TGTGCCAGCAGCTTCTCCAGAAACAAAGGGGGTGGGGCCCAGTACTTC. Complete variable domain (other parts from reference TRBV7-9 and TRBJ2-5): DTGVSQNPRHKITKRGQNVTFRCDPISEHNRLYWYRQTLGQGPEFLTYFQNEAQLEKSRLLSDRFSAERPKGSFSTLEIQRTEQGDSAMYLCASSFSRNKGGGAQYFGPGTRLLVL.

This chain connects TRBV18 to TRBJ2-1; 15 bases align to TRBD2. This CDR3 spans 16 amino acids. The J segment lost 5 bases and the V segment lost 6 bases, leaving 5 bases of the junction unmatched. The germline V gene has CDR1 KGHSH and CDR2 LQKENI. The CDR3, as DNA: TGTGCCAGCTCGCGGACTAGCGGGGGGGGCCACAATGAGCAGTTCTTC. It yields the protein CASSRTSGGGHNEQFF.

The genes are TRBV6-5 and TRBJ1-2, with 9 bases aligning to TRBD1. The CDR3 runs to 15 residues. J gave up 6 bases and V 0 bases, and 5 bases lay outside the gene matches. In germline, CDR1 is MNHEY, CDR2 SVGAGI. CDR3 DNA sequence: TGTGCCAGCAGTTACTCGAGGGGACAGGGTCATGGCTACACCTTC. Translating gives CASSYSRGQGHGYTF.